The 22 T cell receptor beta chains presented below share a single source sample, sequenced in a study of neurological immune-mediated disorders. TCRdb re-called the 5' RACE reads with MiXCR, one entry per CDR3 protein. The sample records around 47,000 distinct CDR3 sequences, roughly 13% being singletons. Sequenced: PBMCs. These receptors originate from a female donor in good health.

This clonotype came up a few times. The V and J genes are TRBV10-3 and TRBJ1-4; 8 nucleotides line up with TRBD1. Germline-derived CDR1 and CDR2 are ENHRY and SYGVKD. Trimming at V came to 3 bases and at J to 8 bases, leaving 2 bases not matched to a gene. The length of the CDR3 is 13 residues. Here the CDR3 DNA reads TGTGCCATCAGTGACCGGGACAGGGAAAAACTGTTTTTT. This translates into CAISDRDREKLFF.

The CDR3 sequence: CASSQGPTGSYEQYF. The CDR3 region has the DNA TGCGCCAGCAGCCAAGGACCGACAGGGTCCTACGAGCAGTACTTC. The chain joins TRBV4-1 to TRBJ2-7, with 7 bases matching TRBD1. Germline loops: CDR1 MGHRA, CDR2 YSYEKL. This CDR3 has 15 amino acids. The junction had 4 bases not matched to a gene; V was cut back by 1 base and J by 1 base.

This clonotype appeared once. This chain joins TRBV20-1 and TRBJ2-1; either TRBD1 or TRBD2 may fit D (6 bases each). The CDR3 sequence is 17 residues long. Trimming pared 1 base from V and 2 bases from J, leaving 18 bases between. CDR1 is DFQATT and CDR2 is SNEGSKA in the germline V gene (reference sequence). CDR3 region: CSARGGAGGNAYNEQFF. CDR3 nucleotides: TGCAGTGCTAGAGGGGGGGCCGGCGGGAACGCCTACAATGAGCAGTTCTTC.

This clonotype was seen a few times. The CDR3 DNA sequence: TGTGCCAGCAGTTTCAGGGGGGGCTATGGCTACACCTTC. This translates into CASSFRGGYGYTF. The chain has TRBV27 and TRBJ1-2; 7 positions agree with TRBD1. Germline V lookup: CDR1 MNHEY, CDR2 SMNVEV (reference sequence). V was clipped by 3 bases and J by 4 bases; unmatched bases: 2. There are 13 residues in the CDR3.

This clonotype came up many times. The V and J genes are TRBV5-1 and TRBJ2-5; D call uncertain. The CDR3 is made up of 13 amino acids. V lost 2 bases, J lost 1 base, and 6 bases lay in between. CDR1 and CDR2 (germline): SGHRS, YFSETQ. DNA of the CDR3: TGCGCCAGCAGCTTACTCGGCCAAGAGACCCAGTACTTC. Protein product: CASSLLGQETQYF.

A remark on this clonotype: The junction does not match germline at one end; this may be a read error. This sequence joins TRBV5-1 and TRBJ1-4; a weak D match, TRBD1 (6 bases). The CDR3 has 15 amino acids. Germline V gene lookup returns CDR1 SGHRS and CDR2 YFSETQ. Here the CDR3 reads CDSSLASGVGEKQFF. The CDR3 DNA is TGCGACAGCAGCTTGGCCTCAGGGGTTGGTGAAAAACAGTTTTTT.

Ten or more counts support this clonotype. The gene calls are TRBV5-1 and TRBJ2-6; 11 bases match TRBD1. V lost 7 bases to trimming and J lost 1 base; unmatched junction nucleotides: 13. This CDR3 is 19 amino acids long. Germline V CDR1 and CDR2: SGHRS, YFSETQ. CDR3 sequence: CASGQGASLSTSGANVLTF. As DNA, the CDR3 is TGCGCCAGCGGACAGGGGGCTTCGCTAAGTACTTCTGGGGCCAACGTCCTGACTTTC.

The chain carries TRBV20-1 and TRBJ2-3, with 9 bases aligning to TRBD2. Per germline, CDR1 DFQATT and CDR2 SNEGSKA (reference sequence). The V segment lost 6 bases and the J segment 4 bases; nucleotides outside the gene matches: 11. The CDR3 sequence is 15 residues long. The CDR3 spells CSAAGGRLNSDTQYF. In DNA form, the CDR3 reads TGCAGTGCGGCGGGGGGGCGTTTGAATTCAGATACGCAGTATTTT.

This clonotype was observed many times. This chain links TRBV3-1 with TRBJ2-3, with 15 bases matching TRBD2. The CDR3 covers 17 residues. Germline-derived CDR1 and CDR2 are LGHDT and YNNKEL (reference sequence). V trimming: 4 bases; J trimming: 6 bases; junction bases outside the gene matches: 8. In nucleotides, the CDR3 is TGTGCCAGCAGCCCAGGGACTAGCGGGGGGCCTTGGGATACGCAGTATTTT. Protein sequence: CASSPGTSGGPWDTQYF.

This clonotype was counted many times. The chain couples TRBV28 to TRBJ1-6; D may be TRBD1 (6 bases). V was trimmed by 7 bases and J by 4 bases, leaving 14 bases between them. Germline V gene lookup returns CDR1 MDHEN and CDR2 SYDVKM. The CDR3 loop spans 15 amino acids. The CDR3 bases are TGTGCCAGCACCTTTGGGGGCAGATATAATTCACCCCTCCACTTT. Its translation: CASTFGGRYNSPLHF.

This clonotype was counted ten times or more. The chain links TRBV5-1 to TRBJ2-5; 9 positions match TRBD1. Germline assignment: CDR1 SGHRS and CDR2 YFSETQ. The V and J ends lost 4 bases and 1 base, in that order; junction bases with no gene match: 5. The CDR3 is 15 amino acids. The DNA of the CDR3 is TGCGCCAGCAGCGGGGGACAGGGCGCCCAAGAGACCCAGTACTTC. Translating gives CASSGGQGAQETQYF.

This clonotype came up many times. This rearrangement joins TRBV5-1 to TRBJ2-1; no clear D. The CDR3 extends over 15 amino acids. Germline CDR1 reads SGHRS; CDR2 reads YFSETQ. V was shortened by 3 bases and J by 0 bases, with 10 bases between the two germline ends. CDR3 sequence: CASSSSLSSYNEQFF. Written as DNA, the CDR3 is TGCGCCAGCAGCTCCTCTTTATCCTCCTACAATGAGCAGTTCTTC.

In this sample, this clonotype turned up many times. The rearrangement links TRBV12-5 to TRBJ1-1; TRBD1 matches 10 bases. V was clipped by 2 bases and J by 10 bases; unmatched bases: 10. CDR3 length: 15 residues. The germline gives CDR1 LGHNT, CDR2 FRNRAP. The DNA for the CDR3 is TGTGCTAGTGGTTTGCCCGAGACAGGGGGCTTAGTAGCTTTCTTT. It translates to CASGLPETGGLVAFF.

This clonotype has at least ten counts. The chain recombines TRBV7-3 with TRBJ2-7; D possibly corresponds to TRBD2 (5 bases). The CDR3 spans 14 residues. Trimming removed 6 bases from V and 0 bases from J, with 12 bases in between. Germline V gene sequence: CDR1 SGHTA, CDR2 FQGTGA. CDR3 nucleotides: TGTGCCAGCAGAGCGGAACCGAGCTCCTACGAGCAGTACTTC. It is translated as CASRAEPSSYEQYF.

The chain recombines TRBV12-3 or TRBV12-4 with TRBJ2-1; 8 positions match TRBD2. The CDR3 runs 15 residues. Trimming cost V 7 bases and J 7 bases; bases outside gene matches: 12. The CDR3 region is CASTQGSGGRNEQFF. CDR3 DNA: TGTGCCAGCACTCAGGGGAGCGGGGGCAGGAATGAGCAGTTCTTC.

This clonotype was counted ten times or more. The rearrangement joins TRBV20-1 to TRBJ1-1, with TRBD1 matching over 7 bases. Losses at the gene ends were 2 bases for V and 5 bases for J; bases not matched to a gene: 5. Germline V gene data show CDR1 as DFQATT and CDR2 as SNEGSKA (reference sequence). This CDR3 comprises 13 residues. CDR3 region: CSARRGRGTEAFF. The CDR3 coding sequence is TGCAGTGCTAGAAGGGGGCGAGGGACTGAAGCTTTCTTT.

With respect to this clonotype: The junction does not match germline at one end; this may be a read error. The chain employs TRBV4-1 and TRBJ2-3; D perhaps matches TRBD1 (6 bases). The germline CDR1 and CDR2 sequences are MGHRA and YSYEKL. The CDR3 runs to 13 residues. DNA for the CDR3: TGCGCCATCAGCGGTGTTAGGACAGTTACGCAGTATTTT. Encoded protein: CAISGVRTVTQYF.

The gene calls are TRBV14 and TRBJ2-2; D is perhaps TRBD1 (6 bases). The CDR3 consists of 16 residues. Germline V CDR1 and CDR2: SGHDN, FVKESK. V was trimmed by 2 bases and J by 2 bases, leaving 12 bases between them. The CDR3 coding sequence is TGTGCCAGCAGCCAAAGGACAGCTACCAACACCGGGGAGCTGTTTTTT. Protein: CASSQRTATNTGELFF. Full variable domain (rest looked up from reference TRBV14 and TRBJ2-2): EAGVTQFPSHSVIEKGQTVTLRCDPISGHDNLYWYRRVMGKEIKFLLHFVKESKQDESGMPNNRFLAERTGGTYSTLKVQPAELEDSGVYFCASSQRTATNTGELFFGEGSRLTVL.

This clonotype occurred a few times. V and J are TRBV18 and TRBJ2-1; D is unresolved. Trimming shortened V by 1 base and J by 0 bases, and 7 bases separated the two germline ends. The germline V gene has CDR1 KGHSH and CDR2 LQKENI. The CDR3 totals 15 residues. The CDR3 sequence is CASSPLSSSYNEQFF. The CDR3 DNA reads as TGTGCCAGCTCACCACTATCGAGCTCCTACAATGAGCAGTTCTTC.

This clonotype has at least ten counts. The chain uses TRBV6-6 and TRBJ1-2, with no clear D. The CDR3 is 11 residues long. V lost 4 bases to trimming and J lost 8 bases, with 8 bases between them. The germline CDR1 and CDR2 sequences are MNHNY and SVGAGI (reference sequence). CDR3 sequence reads: CASSSAKGYTF. Here the CDR3 DNA reads TGTGCCAGCAGTTCGGCGAAGGGCTACACCTTC.

This clonotype was observed at least ten times. The J gene is TRBJ2-1, the V gene TRBV21-1; the table's D call, TRBD1, has no DNA check behind it. TRBV21-1 constitutes a pseudogene. The CDR3 has 16 residues. The CDR3 nucleotides are TGTGCCAGCAGCTCCCTAAGGGTTAATCCCCCCAATGAGCAGTTCTTC. It yields the protein CASSSLRVNPPNEQFF.

This clonotype showed up many times. The chain has TRBV2 and TRBJ2-1; D gene ambiguous. This CDR3 spans 14 amino acids. Germline CDR1 SNHLY, CDR2 FYNNEI. V lost 7 bases and J lost 2, with 12 bases in between. This CDR3 reads CASTTADTYNEQFF. In DNA form, the CDR3 reads TGTGCCAGCACGACGGCTGACACCTACAATGAGCAGTTCTTC.